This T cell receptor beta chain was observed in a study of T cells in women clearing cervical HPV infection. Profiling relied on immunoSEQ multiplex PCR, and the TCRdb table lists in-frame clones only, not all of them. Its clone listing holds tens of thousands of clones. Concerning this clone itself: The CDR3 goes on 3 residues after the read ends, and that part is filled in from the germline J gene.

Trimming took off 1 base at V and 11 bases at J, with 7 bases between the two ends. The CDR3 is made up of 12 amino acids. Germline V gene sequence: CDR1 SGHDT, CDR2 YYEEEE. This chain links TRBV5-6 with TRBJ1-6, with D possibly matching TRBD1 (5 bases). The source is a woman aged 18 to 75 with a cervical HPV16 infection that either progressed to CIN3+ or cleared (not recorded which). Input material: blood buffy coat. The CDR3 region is CASSLIRAPLHF. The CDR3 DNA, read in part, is TGTGCCAGCAGCTTGATCAGGGCACCC.